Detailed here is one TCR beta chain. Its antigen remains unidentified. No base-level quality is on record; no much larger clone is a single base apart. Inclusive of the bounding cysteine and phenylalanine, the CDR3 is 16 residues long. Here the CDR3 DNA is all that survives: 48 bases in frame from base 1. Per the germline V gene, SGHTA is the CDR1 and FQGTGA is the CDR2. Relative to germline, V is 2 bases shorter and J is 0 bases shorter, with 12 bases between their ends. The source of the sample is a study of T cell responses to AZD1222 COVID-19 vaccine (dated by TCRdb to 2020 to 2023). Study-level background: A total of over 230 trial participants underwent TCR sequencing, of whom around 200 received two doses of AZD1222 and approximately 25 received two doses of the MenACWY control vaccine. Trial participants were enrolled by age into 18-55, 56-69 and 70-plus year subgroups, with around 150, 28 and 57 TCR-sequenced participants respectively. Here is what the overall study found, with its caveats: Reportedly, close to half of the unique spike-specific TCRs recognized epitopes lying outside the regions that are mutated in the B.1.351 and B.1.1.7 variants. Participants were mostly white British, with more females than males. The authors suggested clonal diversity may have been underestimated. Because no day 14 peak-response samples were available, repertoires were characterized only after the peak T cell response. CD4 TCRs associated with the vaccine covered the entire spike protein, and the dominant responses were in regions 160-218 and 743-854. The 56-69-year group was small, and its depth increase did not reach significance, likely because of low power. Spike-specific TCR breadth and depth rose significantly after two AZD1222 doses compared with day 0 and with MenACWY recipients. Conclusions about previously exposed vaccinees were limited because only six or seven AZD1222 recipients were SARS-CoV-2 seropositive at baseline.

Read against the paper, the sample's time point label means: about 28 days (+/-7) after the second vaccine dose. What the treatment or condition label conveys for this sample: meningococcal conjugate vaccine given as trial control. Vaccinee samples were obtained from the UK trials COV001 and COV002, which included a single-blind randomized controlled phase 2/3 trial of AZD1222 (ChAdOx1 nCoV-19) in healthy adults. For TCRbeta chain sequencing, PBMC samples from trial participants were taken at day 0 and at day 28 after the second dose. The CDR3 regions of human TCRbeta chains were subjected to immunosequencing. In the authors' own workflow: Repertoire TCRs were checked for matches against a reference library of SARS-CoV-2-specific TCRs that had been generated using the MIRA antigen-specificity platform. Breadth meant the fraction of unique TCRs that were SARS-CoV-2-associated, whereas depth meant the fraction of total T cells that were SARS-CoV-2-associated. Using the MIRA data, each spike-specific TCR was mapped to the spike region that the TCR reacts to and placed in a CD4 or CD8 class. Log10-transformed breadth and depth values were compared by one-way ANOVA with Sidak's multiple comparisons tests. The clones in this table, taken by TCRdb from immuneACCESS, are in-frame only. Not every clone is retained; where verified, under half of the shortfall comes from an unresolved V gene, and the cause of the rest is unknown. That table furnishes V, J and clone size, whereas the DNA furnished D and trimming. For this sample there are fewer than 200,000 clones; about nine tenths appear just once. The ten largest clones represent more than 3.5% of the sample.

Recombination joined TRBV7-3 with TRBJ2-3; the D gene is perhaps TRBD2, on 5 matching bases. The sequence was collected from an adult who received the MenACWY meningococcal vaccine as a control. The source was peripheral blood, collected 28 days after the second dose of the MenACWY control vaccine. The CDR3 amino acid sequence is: CASSLVSGLSTDTQYF. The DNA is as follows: TGTGCCAGCAGCTTAGTGTCCGGACTTAGCACAGATACGCAGTATTTT.